These 3 T cell receptor beta chains were all obtained from the same sample, sequenced in a study of patients and donors after allogeneic stem cell transplantation. TCRdb called the RT-PCR reads again in MiXCR, with one record for every CDR3 protein. The sample lists about 23,000 distinct CDR3 sequences; around 30% were seen once. The specimen sequenced was blood, either unsorted or a sorted T cell fraction (not recorded which). All receptors derive from a human donor who was either an allogeneic HSCT recipient or a stem cell or donor lymphocyte infusion donor (not recorded which). It is not recorded whose cells these are; they may come from a transplant donor.

The chain links TRBV9 to TRBJ1-1, with a possible D match to TRBD1 (6 bases). In germline, CDR1 is SGDLS, CDR2 YYNGEE. The CDR3 has 14 residues. V was shortened by 3 bases and J by 5 bases, with 14 bases between the two germline ends. The CDR3 sequence: CASSGRGRETEAFF. The CDR3, as DNA: TGTGCCAGCAGCGGCAGGGGTCGGGAGACTGAAGCTTTCTTT.

V usage is TRBV4-1 and J usage is TRBJ2-3, with TRBD2 as a possible D gene (6 bases). Trimming cost V 4 bases and J 1 base, with 15 bases left between them. From germline, CDR1 is MGHRA and CDR2 YSYEKL. The CDR3 runs to 16 residues. The CDR3 protein is CASSRDPGEGTDTQYF. The CDR3 coding sequence is TGCGCCAGCAGCCGCGATCCGGGGGAGGGCACAGATACGCAGTATTTT.

This clonotype was found a few times. The rearrangement joins TRBV10-3 to TRBJ1-2; 7 positions match TRBD1. From germline, CDR1 is ENHRY and CDR2 SYGVKD. The CDR3 contains 14 residues. V lost 4 bases, J lost 5 bases, and 7 bases stayed unmatched. As DNA, the CDR3 is TGTGCCATCAGTGTTGACAGGGAAGGTTATGGCTACACCTTC. This gives the protein CAISVDREGYGYTF.